This TCR beta chain derives from a study of blood T cell repertoires in COVID-19 (dated by TCRdb to between 2020 and 2021). About the study as a whole: Samples covering the acute and convalescent phases of COVID-19 were provided by collaborators in the United States, Italy and Spain. The prospective study material was composed of cDNA or gDNA derived from T cells, B-cell-depleted T cells, or PBMCs. Deeply sampled blood TCRbeta repertoires from subjects exposed to, actively infected with, or recovered from COVID-19 were included in the dataset. A freely available public database, intended as a resource for researchers studying the immune response to SARS-CoV-2, is where the repertoires were released. Samples came from the ongoing ImmuneRACE study (first 160 participants) plus 1,254 subjects from 6 global collaborators. Sample metadata almost always included a de-identified subject ID, COVID-19 status, age in years and sex. Where HLA class I and class II types were available, the types were taken from metadata supplied by the sample provider, not from assay-based typing.

The collaborating institutions used their own protocols to collect whole blood in K2EDTA tubes. For TCRbeta analysis, collaborator samples were shipped as frozen whole blood, as isolated PBMCs, or as DNA extracted from either sample type. TCRbeta CDR3 regions were amplified from genomic DNA by means of the immunoSEQ Assay, a bias-controlled multiplex PCR. The authors processed their data as follows. Nucleated cell counts per sample were estimated from amplification of reference gene primers within the assay. Sequence reads were collapsed and filtered to measure the absolute abundance of every unique TCRbeta CDR3 rearrangement. For each sample, productive Simpson clonality was calculated as the square root of Simpson's diversity index across productive rearrangements. TCRdb carries this immuneACCESS record with in-frame sequences only. Its versions omit some clonotypes, under half of them owing to an unresolved V gene in the studies checked, with the rest unexplained. V, J and clone size were drawn from that table, and D and trimming were deduced from the DNA. This sample lists approximately 120,000 clones; roughly 90% were detected once. About a fifth of the sample lies in the top ten.

Its CDR3 holds 15 amino acids, cysteine through phenylalanine. Kept here is only the CDR3 DNA, which spans 45 bases and is read in frame from base 1. Overall study results and their limits: The quantity of clinical and demographic metadata differed by source and by participant and was supplied without curation.

With regard to this clone: Its antigen target is currently unknown. No base quality values were provided; no much bigger clone lies one nucleotide off.

The rearrangement combines TRBV21-1 with TRBJ2-7; TRBD1 is the table's D call, not checked against the DNA. TRBV21-1 is labeled a pseudogene. Sequencing used peripheral blood. The source is a human donor with acute or convalescent COVID-19. The donor label of this sample is uncertain. The bases read TGTGCCAGCAGCACCGGGACAGGGAGGTTCGCCGAGCAGTACTTC. It translates as CASSTGTGRFAEQYF.